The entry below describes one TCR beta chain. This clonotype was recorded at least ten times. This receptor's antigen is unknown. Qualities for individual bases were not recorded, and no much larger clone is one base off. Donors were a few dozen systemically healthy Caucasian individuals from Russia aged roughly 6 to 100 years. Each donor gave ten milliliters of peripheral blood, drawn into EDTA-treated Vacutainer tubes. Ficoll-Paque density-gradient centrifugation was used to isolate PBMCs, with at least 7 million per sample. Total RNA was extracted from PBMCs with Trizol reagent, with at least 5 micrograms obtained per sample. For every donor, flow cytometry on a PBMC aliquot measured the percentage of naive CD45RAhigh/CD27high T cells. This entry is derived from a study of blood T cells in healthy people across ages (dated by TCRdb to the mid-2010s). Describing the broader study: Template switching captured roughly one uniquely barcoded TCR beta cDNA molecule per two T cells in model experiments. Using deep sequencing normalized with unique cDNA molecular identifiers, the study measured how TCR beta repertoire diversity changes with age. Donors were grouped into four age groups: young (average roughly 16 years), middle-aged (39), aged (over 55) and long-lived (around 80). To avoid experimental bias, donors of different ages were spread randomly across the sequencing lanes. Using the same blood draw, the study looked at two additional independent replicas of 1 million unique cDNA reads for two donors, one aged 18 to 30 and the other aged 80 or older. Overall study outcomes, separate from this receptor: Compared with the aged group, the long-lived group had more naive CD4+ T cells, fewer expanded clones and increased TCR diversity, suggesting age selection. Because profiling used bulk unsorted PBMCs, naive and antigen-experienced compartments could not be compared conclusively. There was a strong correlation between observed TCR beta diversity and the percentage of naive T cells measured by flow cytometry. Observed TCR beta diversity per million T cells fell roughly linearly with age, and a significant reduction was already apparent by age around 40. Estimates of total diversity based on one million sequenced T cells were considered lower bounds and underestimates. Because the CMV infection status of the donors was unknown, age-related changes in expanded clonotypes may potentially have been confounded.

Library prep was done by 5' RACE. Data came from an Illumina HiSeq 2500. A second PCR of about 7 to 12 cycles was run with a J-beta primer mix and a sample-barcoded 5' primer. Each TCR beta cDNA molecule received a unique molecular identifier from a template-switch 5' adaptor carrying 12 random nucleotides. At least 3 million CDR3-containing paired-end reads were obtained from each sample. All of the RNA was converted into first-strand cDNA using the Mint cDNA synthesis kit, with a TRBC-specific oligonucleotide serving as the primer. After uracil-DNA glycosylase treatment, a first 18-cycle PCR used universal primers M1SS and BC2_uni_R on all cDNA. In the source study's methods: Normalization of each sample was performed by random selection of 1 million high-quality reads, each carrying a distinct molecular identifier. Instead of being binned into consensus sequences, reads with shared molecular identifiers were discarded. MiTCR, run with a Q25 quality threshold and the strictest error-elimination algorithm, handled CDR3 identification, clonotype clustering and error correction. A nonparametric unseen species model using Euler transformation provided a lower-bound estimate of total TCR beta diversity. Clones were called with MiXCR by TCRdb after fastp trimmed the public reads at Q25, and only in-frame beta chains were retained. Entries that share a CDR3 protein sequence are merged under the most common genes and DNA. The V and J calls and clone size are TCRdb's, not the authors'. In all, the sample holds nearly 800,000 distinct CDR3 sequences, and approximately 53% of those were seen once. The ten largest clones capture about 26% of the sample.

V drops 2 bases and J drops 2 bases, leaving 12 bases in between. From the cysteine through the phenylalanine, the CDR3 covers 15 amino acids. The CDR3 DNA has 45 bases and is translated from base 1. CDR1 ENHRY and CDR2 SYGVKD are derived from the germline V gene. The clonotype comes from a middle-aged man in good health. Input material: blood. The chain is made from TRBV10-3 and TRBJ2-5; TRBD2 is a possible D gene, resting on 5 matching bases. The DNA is TGTGCCATCAGTGAGCGAGGGATGCAGCAAGAGACCCAGTACTTC. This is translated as CAISERGMQQETQYF.